Here is one T cell receptor (beta chain) with its context. These data come from a study of cytomegalovirus exposure and HLA in healthy donors. CDR1 is SGHTA and CDR2 is FQGNSA in the germline V gene. The V gene end was trimmed by 7 bases and the J gene end by 7 bases; junction bases not matched to a gene: 10. This CDR3 is built from 14 residues. Measured with immunoSEQ multiplex PCR; TCRdb has only the in-frame clones, and not every one. The sample has fewer than 200,000 clones, roughly nine tenths seen once. The source material was PBMCs. The receptor was derived from a man younger than 35 in good health and CMV-seropositive. The genes are TRBV7-2 and TRBJ2-1, with 7 bases fitting TRBD2. The CDR3 protein is CASNIDGGGNEQFF. The CDR3 DNA follows: TGTGCCAGCAACATAGATGGCGGGGGAAATGAGCAGTTCTTC. Variable domain in full (rest from reference TRBV7-2 and TRBJ2-1): GAGVSQSPSNKVTEKGKDVELRCDPISGHTALYWYRQSLGQGLEFLIYFQGNSAPDKSGLPSDRFSAERTGGSVSTLTIQRTQQEDSAVYLCASNIDGGGNEQFFGPGTRLTVL.